The present TCR beta chain was sequenced within a study of OX40 agonist ivuxolimab in advanced cancers. In the study overall: The dose-escalation cohort was roughly 83% male, with a mean age of approximately 62 years, ranging roughly 20 to 90.

Sequenced by immunoSEQ multiplex PCR; TCRdb stores in-frame clones only, minus some. The table records 20,000 or so clones, around 80% of them present only once. The V gene's germline CDR1 is SGHKS and CDR2 YYEKEE (reference sequence). V gave up 0 bases and J gave up 4 bases, with 10 bases separating them. CDR3 length: 14 amino acids. The chain is built from TRBV5-5 and TRBJ1-1; D gene ambiguous. This receptor was obtained from an adult with an advanced solid tumor such as melanoma, head and neck, liver or kidney cancer. The sample in question was CD4+ or CD8+ T cells sorted from blood, obtained in a trial of the OX40 agonist ivuxolimab. CDR3 amino acids: CASSLAALGTEAFF. The CDR3 coding sequence is TGTGCCAGCAGCTTGGCGGCGCTTGGCACTGAAGCTTTCTTT.